The 21 T cell receptor beta chains presented below share a single source sample, sequenced in a study of cytomegalovirus exposure and HLA in healthy donors. Produced via immunoSEQ multiplex PCR; TCRdb's table is partial and in-frame only. The data contain 170,000 or so clones, approximately 83% of them singletons. What was sequenced was PBMCs. All receptors come from a woman in her late teens or twenties in good health and CMV-seropositive.

This sequence joins TRBV29-1 and TRBJ2-7; possibly TRBD1 for D (6 bases). The CDR3 has 12 residues. The V gene lost 4 bases and the J gene lost 6 bases, with 13 bases spanning the gap. In germline, CDR1 is SQVTM, CDR2 ANQGSEA. This CDR3 reads CSVGSRGSEQYF. The CDR3 bases are TGCAGCGTTGGGTCCAGGGGAAGCGAGCAGTACTTC.

This clone came up many times. The V and J genes are TRBV6-1 and TRBJ2-7, with 7 bases matching TRBD2. The CDR3 is made up of 15 amino acids. From germline, CDR1 is MNHNS and CDR2 SASEGT. V lost 1 base, J lost 0 bases, and 3 bases stayed unmatched. The CDR3 region is CASSEEGGGSYEQYF. CDR3 coding DNA: TGTGCCAGCAGTGAAGAGGGCGGGGGCTCCTACGAGCAGTACTTC.

The chain carries TRBV19 and TRBJ2-2; D is perhaps TRBD1 (5 bases). CDR1 is LNHDA, CDR2 SQIVND, per germline (reference sequence). The CDR3 is 13 residues long. Trimming shortened V by 7 bases and J by 9 bases, and 15 bases separated the two germline ends. CDR3: CASTTPQGRELFF. The CDR3 DNA is TGTGCCAGTACTACCCCTCAGGGCCGGGAGCTGTTTTTT. Using reference TRBV19 and TRBJ2-2 for the parts outside the CDR3, the full variable domain is DGGITQSPKYLFRKEGQNVTLSCEQNLNHDAMYWYRQDPGQGLRLIYYSQIVNDFQKGDIAEGYSVSREKKESFPLTVTSAQKNPTAFYLCASTTPQGRELFFGEGSRLTVL.

The chain employs TRBV2 and TRBJ2-4; tentatively, D is TRBD2 (6 bases). CDR3 length: 16 residues. Germline V CDR1 and CDR2: SNHLY, FYNNEI. V gave up 6 bases and J gave up 0 bases, with 15 bases separating them. The CDR3, as DNA: TGTGCCAGCAGCGCCGAGGCGGGACTAGCCAAAAACATTCAGTACTTC. This translates into CASSAEAGLAKNIQYF. Supplemented by reference TRBV2 and TRBJ2-4, the full variable domain reads EPEVTQTPSHQVTQMGQEVILRCVPISNHLYFYWYRQILGQKVEFLVSFYNNEISEKSEIFDDQFSVERPDGSNFTLKIRSTKLEDSAMYFCASSAEAGLAKNIQYFGAGTRLSVL.

This clone was found a few times. The chain carries TRBV7-9 and TRBJ2-7; TRBD1 matches 11 bases. From germline, CDR1 is SEHNR and CDR2 FQNEAQ (reference sequence). With 5 bases clipped from V and 3 bases from J, the junction kept 9 bases outside the gene matches. CDR3 size: 16 residues. CDR3 sequence: CASSHLAGTGGYEQYF. The CDR3 nucleotides read TGTGCCAGCAGCCATCTCGCCGGGACAGGGGGCTACGAGCAGTACTTC.

The chain combines TRBV7-9 with TRBJ1-2; D gene ambiguous. The CDR3 sequence is 13 residues long. V lost 1 base to trimming and J lost 7 bases, with 10 bases between them. Germline V gene lookup returns CDR1 SEHNR and CDR2 FQNEAQ (reference sequence). CDR3 protein: CASSLERLGGYTF. The CDR3 coding sequence is TGTGCCAGCAGCTTAGAGAGGCTGGGTGGCTACACCTTC.

The V and J genes are TRBV12-5 and TRBJ2-1, with D hard to call. Germline CDR1 LGHNT, CDR2 FRNRAP. The CDR3 loop spans 13 amino acids. The V and J ends lost 0 bases and 8 bases respectively, with 8 bases between them. This CDR3 reads CASGLVPAYEQFF. CDR3 DNA sequence: TGTGCTAGTGGTTTGGTACCAGCGTATGAGCAGTTCTTC. Full variable domain (rest looked up from reference TRBV12-5 and TRBJ2-1): DARVTQTPRHKVTEMGQEVTMRCQPILGHNTVFWYRQTMMQGLELLAYFRNRAPLDDSGMPKDRFSAEMPDATLATLKIQPSEPRDSAVYFCASGLVPAYEQFFGPGTRLTVL.

This sequence joins TRBV7-6 and TRBJ1-5; 9 bases fit TRBD1. The CDR3 is 17 residues long. With V trimmed by 5 bases and J by 3 bases, 11 bases remained unmatched. CDR1 is SGHVS and CDR2 is FNYEAQ in the germline V gene. DNA for the CDR3: TGTGCCAGCAGCCTCCGTTCCGGGACAGGGTTCAATCAGCCCCAGCATTTT. Protein sequence: CASSLRSGTGFNQPQHF.

The chain combines TRBV11-3 with TRBJ2-2; TRBD2 matches 8 bases. CDR3 length equals 15 residues. Germline trimming cut 5 bases from V and 5 bases from J; bases unmatched to any gene: 7. In germline, CDR1 is SGHNT, CDR2 YENEEA. The chain's CDR3 is CASSAGGARTGELFF. In DNA form, the CDR3 reads TGTGCCAGCAGCGCCGGGGGGGCCAGGACCGGGGAGCTGTTTTTT.

This chain uses TRBV2 with TRBJ1-2; D is unclear. The length of the CDR3 is 15 residues. The V end was cut by 5 bases, the J end by 0 bases, with 13 bases between. The germline V gene encodes CDR1 SNHLY and CDR2 FYNNEI. CDR3 bases: TGTGCCAGCAGTACCGGGAACGACGCTAACTATGGCTACACCTTC. Translated: CASSTGNDANYGYTF.

The V and J genes are TRBV5-6 and TRBJ1-5; TRBD1 might be the D (5 bases). V shed 0 bases and J shed 2 bases, with 6 bases lying between them. Looked up from germline, CDR1 is SGHDT and CDR2 is YYEEEE. CDR3 size: 14 residues. In nucleotides, the CDR3 is TGTGCCAGCAGCTTGGGGGGCGGCAATCAGCCCCAGCATTTT. As protein: CASSLGGGNQPQHF. Complete variable domain (other parts from reference TRBV5-6 and TRBJ1-5): DAGVTQSPTHLIKTRGQQVTLRCSPKSGHDTVSWYQQALGQGPQFIFQYYEEEERQRGNFPDRFSGHQFPNYSSELNVNALLLGDSALYLCASSLGGGNQPQHFGDGTRLSIL.

The V call is TRBV11-2, the J call TRBJ2-1; D remains unclear. Trimming removed 1 base from V and 4 bases from J, with 8 bases in between. The CDR3 covers 14 residues. CDR1 is SGHAT and CDR2 is FQNNGV in the germline V gene. The CDR3 DNA follows: TGTGCCAGCAGCTTAGTTCTCAGTTACAATGAGCAGTTCTTC. This sequence encodes CASSLVLSYNEQFF.

The chain couples TRBV14 to TRBJ1-6, with 12 bases that match TRBD1. The CDR3 contains 16 residues. Germline V CDR1 and CDR2: SGHDN, FVKESK. V was clipped by 8 bases and J by 10 bases; unmatched bases: 12. DNA for the CDR3: TGTGCCAGCCGGGGGACAGGGGGCTCGTTCGGCTCACCCCTCCACTTT. Translated, it gives CASRGTGGSFGSPLHF.

The rearrangement uses TRBV6-4 and TRBJ2-2; D gene unclear. The length of the CDR3 is 14 residues. V was pared by 0 bases and J by 3 bases, with 5 bases between. In germline, CDR1 is MRHNA, CDR2 SNTAGT. CDR3 coding DNA: TGTGCCAGCAGTGACTCGGCCTACACCGGGGAGCTGTTTTTT. Translation gives CASSDSAYTGELFF.

As concerns this clone: The junction departs from germline at one end; a sequencing error may be responsible. CDR3: CASSPEEGLKTEAFF. The CDR3 DNA reads TGTGCCAGCTCACCTGAGGAGGGGTTGAAGACTGAAGCTTTCTTT. The chain combines TRBV18 with TRBJ1-1; D may be TRBD1 (5 bases). The germline CDR1 and CDR2 sequences are KGHSH and LQKENI. The CDR3 extends over 15 amino acids.

The V gene is TRBV27, the J gene TRBJ2-3; 9 bases fit TRBD1. CDR1 and CDR2 (germline): MNHEY, SMNVEV (reference sequence). Trimming cost V 4 bases and J 5 bases; bases outside gene matches: 10. This CDR3 is 16 amino acids long. CDR3 sequence (DNA): TGTGCCAGCAGTTCCCAACAGGGGGCGCAACAAGATACGCAGTATTTT. Protein sequence: CASSSQQGAQQDTQYF.

The V gene is TRBV5-4, the J gene TRBJ2-3, with 7 bases lining up with TRBD1. The CDR3 sequence is 17 residues long. J lost 1 base, V lost 1 base, and 9 bases had no gene match. Germline V gives CDR1 SGHNT, CDR2 YYREEE (reference sequence). The CDR3 spells CASSLPRQGLGTDTQYF. CDR3 nucleotide sequence: TGTGCCAGCAGCTTGCCGCGACAGGGTCTCGGCACAGATACGCAGTATTTT.

This chain joins TRBV27 and TRBJ1-4; D gene ambiguous. V dropped 2 bases and J dropped 8 bases, with 9 bases sitting between them. The CDR3 has 13 amino acids. Germline V gene sequence: CDR1 MNHEY, CDR2 SMNVEV (reference sequence). As DNA, the CDR3 is TGTGCCAGCAGTTTACGGCCCGGGGAAAAACTGTTTTTT. Translating gives CASSLRPGEKLFF.

The CDR3: CAISEHGTGNTIYF. The CDR3 region has the DNA TGTGCCATCAGTGAGCACGGGACTGGAAACACCATATATTTT. The rearrangement links TRBV10-3 to TRBJ1-3; D gene unclear. The CDR3 has 14 amino acids. Looked up from germline, CDR1 is ENHRY and CDR2 is SYGVKD. Deletions cut 2 bases from V and 2 bases from J, with 7 bases between.

The CDR3 bases are TGTGCCAGCAGCTTAGGAGCGGGGGGGCCCCACGGGGAGCTGTTTTTT. It codes for CASSLGAGGPHGELFF. V usage is TRBV5-4 and J usage is TRBJ2-2; 10 bases agree with TRBD2. The CDR3 is made up of 16 amino acids. V shed 2 bases, J shed 7 bases, and the junction held 8 bases outside the gene matches. CDR1 and CDR2 (germline): SGHNT, YYREEE (reference sequence).

The chain couples TRBV5-1 to TRBJ2-3; 9 bases agree with TRBD2. CDR1 is SGHRS and CDR2 is YFSETQ in the germline V gene. This CDR3 is built from 16 residues. The junction had 7 bases not matched to a gene; V was cut back by 4 bases and J by 1 base. The CDR3, as DNA: TGCGCCAGCAGCGCAGCGGGGGGTTCACGCACAGATACGCAGTATTTT. Translation: CASSAAGGSRTDTQYF.